These 8 T cell receptor beta chains were sequenced from one sample in a study of OX40 agonist ivuxolimab in advanced cancers. The table came from immunoSEQ multiplex PCR; TCRdb's copy has only in-frame clones and leaves some out. The sample records around 63,000 clones, roughly four fifths being singletons. Sequenced here: CD4+ or CD8+ T cells sorted from blood, sampled in a trial of the OX40 agonist ivuxolimab. These receptor sequences come from an adult with an advanced solid tumor such as melanoma, head and neck, liver or kidney cancer.

The chain links TRBV5-4 to TRBJ1-6, with a possible D match to TRBD1 (5 bases). V was pared by 0 bases and J by 14 bases, with 15 bases between. Germline values: CDR1 SGHNT, CDR2 YYREEE (reference sequence). This CDR3 is 14 amino acids long. CDR3 in DNA: TGTGCCAGCAGCTTGGATCCCTCCCGGGGCACCCTCCACTTT. The encoded protein is CASSLDPSRGTLHF.

The chain employs TRBV19 and TRBJ2-5, with D perhaps TRBD1 or TRBD2 (5 bases each). The CDR3 has 15 amino acids. Germline assignment: CDR1 LNHDA and CDR2 SQIVND (reference sequence). Trimming removed 0 bases from V and 6 bases from J, with 14 bases in between. The CDR3 DNA follows: TGTGCCAGTAGTATAGATTACGGAAGGGGACAGACCCAGTACTTC. This translates into CASSIDYGRGQTQYF.

The J gene is TRBJ1-1, the V gene TRBV28; D is uncertain. Germline assignment: CDR1 MDHEN and CDR2 SYDVKM. The CDR3 consists of 14 residues. V was shortened by 10 bases and J by 0 bases, with 15 bases between the two germline ends. The CDR3 coding sequence is TGTGCCACCACTCCTTCTCAAATGAACACTGAAGCTTTCTTT. As protein: CATTPSQMNTEAFF.

The chain is built from TRBV11-3 and TRBJ2-2, with D possibly matching TRBD2 (5 bases). The V end was cut by 3 bases, the J end by 3 bases, with 11 bases between. Germline loops: CDR1 SGHNT, CDR2 YENEEA. The CDR3 has 15 amino acids. The CDR3 region is CASSFGLTYTGELFF. The CDR3 DNA is TGTGCCAGCAGCTTCGGACTTACCTACACCGGGGAGCTGTTTTTT.

The V and J genes are TRBV14 and TRBJ2-1; 10 nucleotides line up with TRBD2. This CDR3 region has 20 residues. Germline-derived CDR1 and CDR2 are SGHDN and FVKESK. V lost 4 bases and J lost 12; bases outside the gene matches: 27. Here the CDR3 reads CASSRTPGLLAGDLLSGQFF. CDR3 in DNA: TGTGCCAGCAGCCGGACCCCGGGGCTCCTAGCGGGAGATTTGTTGAGTGGGCAGTTCTTC.

The V call is TRBV7-2, the J call TRBJ2-7; D not resolved. Trimming pared 1 base from V and 1 base from J, leaving 11 bases between. The length of the CDR3 is 15 residues. CDR1 is SGHTA and CDR2 is FQGNSA in the germline V gene. CDR3 sequence: CASSLGGTKSYEQYF. CDR3 DNA: TGTGCCAGCAGCTTAGGGGGAACTAAATCCTACGAGCAGTACTTC.

The genes are TRBV9 and TRBJ2-1; TRBD2 agrees at 10 bases. This CDR3 comprises 15 residues. CDR1 is SGDLS, CDR2 YYNGEE, per germline. The V and J ends lost 1 base and 7 bases, in that order; junction bases with no gene match: 5. In DNA form, the CDR3 reads TGTGCCAGCAGCGTAACTAGCGGGGTTGGTAATGAGCAGTTCTTC. As protein: CASSVTSGVGNEQFF.

This clone is a singleton in its sample. J is TRBJ2-5 and V is TRBV19; weak D call: TRBD1 (6 bases). This CDR3 has 14 residues. V dropped 5 bases and J dropped 5 bases, with 15 bases sitting between them. Germline values: CDR1 LNHDA, CDR2 SQIVND (reference sequence). CDR3 coding DNA: TGTGCCAGTAGTCCGGACAGAGTGGGGGAGACCCAGTACTTC. Its protein product is CASSPDRVGETQYF.